The T cell receptor (beta chain) under discussion was sequenced for a study of cytomegalovirus exposure and HLA in healthy donors. Study-level findings and limits: The authors later found most CMV-associated TCR beta chains appeared HLA-restricted. The sole available immune exposure information was CMV serostatus. In a later analysis, DRB1 alleles had the most associated TCRs; HLA-C alleles the fewest.

Comment on this clone: Its antigen is unknown.

A multiplex PCR was run with 60 Vbeta primers and 13 Jbeta primers. Sequenced by immunoSEQ multiplex PCR; TCRdb stores in-frame clones only, minus some. The table lists 150,000 or so clones, 70% to 90% of them singletons. The sequencing input was PBMCs. This clonotype was obtained from a young woman in good health and CMV-seronegative.

CDR3 coding DNA: TGTGCCAGTACCCCTGGGCATTATAGCAATCAGCCCCAGCATTTT. It yields the protein CASTPGHYSNQPQHF. The chain employs TRBV19 and TRBJ1-5; no clear D gene. The length of the CDR3 is 15 residues. CDR1 and CDR2 from the germline V gene are LNHDA and SQIVND (reference sequence). V was clipped by 7 bases and J by 0 bases, with 13 bases between them.